This T cell receptor beta chain was observed in a study of early T cells in non-severe SARS-CoV-2 infection. Looking at the study overall: Whole-blood bulk RNA, unsorted, was sequenced, and chains were unpaired. Findings of the study overall: The matching step, a VDJdb search, favored anti-spike CD8 responses and missed private and CD4 specificities.

In regard to this clonotype: As yet, its antigen is unknown.

As part of library construction, unique molecular identifiers were attached to individual cDNA molecules. TCRdb itself ran the 5' RACE reads through MiXCR, one entry per CDR3 protein. This sample has tens of thousands of distinct CDR3 sequences, with 10% to 15% found just once. The germline V gene encodes CDR1 MRHNA and CDR2 SNTAGT. The J segment lost 5 bases and the V segment lost 3 bases, leaving 7 bases of the junction unmatched. The CDR3 loop spans 14 amino acids. The V gene is TRBV6-4, the J gene TRBJ2-7, with 7 bases fitting TRBD1. This TCR derives from an adult who was a healthcare worker with PCR-confirmed SARS-CoV-2 infection or an uninfected control (not recorded which). This specimen was whole blood, taken at baseline. The CDR3 DNA is TGTGCCAGCAGTGAGTCCACAGGGGCGGACGAGCAGTACTTC. This encodes CASSESTGADEQYF.